This T cell receptor (beta chain) was observed in a study of neurological immune-mediated disorders. The unsorted libraries were made from 2 million PBMCs kept at -80 C. This clonotype was counted at least ten times. cDNA synthesis was performed by 5'RACE with 10-nucleotide random UMIs. Using its own MiXCR run on the 5' RACE reads, TCRdb lists one record per CDR3 protein. Of about 40,000 distinct CDR3 sequences listed, roughly 15% are singletons. The V and J ends lost 6 bases and 8 bases respectively, with 20 bases between them. CDR3 size: 14 residues. Germline V lookup: CDR1 DFQATT, CDR2 SNEGSKA (reference sequence).

This sequence was found in a woman in her fifties or sixties with HTLV-1-associated myelopathy (HAM/TSP). Sequenced sample: PBMCs. The V and J genes are TRBV20-1 and TRBJ2-1; a weak D match, TRBD2 (5 bases). The CDR3 reads CSACGLAREDEQFF. CDR3 bases: TGCAGTGCCTGCGGTCTAGCCAGAGAGGATGAGCAGTTCTTC.